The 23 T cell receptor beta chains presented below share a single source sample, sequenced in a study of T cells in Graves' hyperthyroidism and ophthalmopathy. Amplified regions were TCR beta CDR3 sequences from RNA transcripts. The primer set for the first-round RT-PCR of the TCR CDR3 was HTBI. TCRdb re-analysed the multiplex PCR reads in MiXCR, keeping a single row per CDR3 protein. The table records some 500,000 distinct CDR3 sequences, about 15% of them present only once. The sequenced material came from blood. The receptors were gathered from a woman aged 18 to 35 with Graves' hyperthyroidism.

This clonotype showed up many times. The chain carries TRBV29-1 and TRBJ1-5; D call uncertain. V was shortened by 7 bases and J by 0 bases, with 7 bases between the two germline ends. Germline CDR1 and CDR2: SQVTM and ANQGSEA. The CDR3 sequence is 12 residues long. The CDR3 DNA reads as TGCAGCGCCCAATATAGCAATCAGCCCCAGCATTTT. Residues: CSAQYSNQPQHF.

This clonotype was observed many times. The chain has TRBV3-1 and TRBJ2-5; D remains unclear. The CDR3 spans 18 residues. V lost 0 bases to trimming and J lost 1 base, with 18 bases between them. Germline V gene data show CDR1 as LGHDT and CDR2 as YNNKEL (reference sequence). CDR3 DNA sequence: TGTGCCAGCAGCCAAGAAGGCGAGCTCGATAGCCTCCAAGAGACCCAGTACTTC. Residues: CASSQEGELDSLQETQYF.

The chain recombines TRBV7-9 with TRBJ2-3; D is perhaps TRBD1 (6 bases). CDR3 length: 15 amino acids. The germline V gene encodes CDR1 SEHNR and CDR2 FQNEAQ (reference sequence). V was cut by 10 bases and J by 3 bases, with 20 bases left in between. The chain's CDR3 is CAIEAGTQGTDTQYF. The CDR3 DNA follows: TGTGCCATCGAAGCTGGGACGCAGGGGACAGATACGCAGTATTTT.

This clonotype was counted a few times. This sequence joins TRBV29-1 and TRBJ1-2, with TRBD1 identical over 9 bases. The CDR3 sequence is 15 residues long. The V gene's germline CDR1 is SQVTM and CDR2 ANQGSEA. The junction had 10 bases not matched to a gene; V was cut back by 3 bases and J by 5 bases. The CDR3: CSVEGHRGLRYGYTF. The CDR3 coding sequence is TGCAGCGTTGAGGGCCACAGGGGGCTGCGATATGGCTACACCTTC.

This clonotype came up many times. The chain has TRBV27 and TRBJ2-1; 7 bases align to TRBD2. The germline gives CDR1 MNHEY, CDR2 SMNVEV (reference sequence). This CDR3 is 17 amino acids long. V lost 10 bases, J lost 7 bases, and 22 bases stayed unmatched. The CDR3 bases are TGTGCCACCACATCCCCTTACCGCGGGAGCTGGGGGAATGAGCAGTTCTTC. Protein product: CATTSPYRGSWGNEQFF.

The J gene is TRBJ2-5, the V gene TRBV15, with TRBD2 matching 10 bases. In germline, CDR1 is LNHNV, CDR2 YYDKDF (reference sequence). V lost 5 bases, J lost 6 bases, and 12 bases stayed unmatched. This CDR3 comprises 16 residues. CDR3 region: CATSPREREGRKTQYF. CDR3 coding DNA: TGTGCCACCAGCCCCCGGGAGCGGGAGGGCCGGAAGACCCAGTACTTC.

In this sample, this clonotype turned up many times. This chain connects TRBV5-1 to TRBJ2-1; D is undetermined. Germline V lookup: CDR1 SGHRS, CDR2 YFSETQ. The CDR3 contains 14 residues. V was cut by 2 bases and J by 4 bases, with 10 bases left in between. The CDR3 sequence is CASSLSVQYNEQFF. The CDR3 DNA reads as TGCGCCAGCAGCTTAAGCGTACAGTACAATGAGCAGTTCTTC.

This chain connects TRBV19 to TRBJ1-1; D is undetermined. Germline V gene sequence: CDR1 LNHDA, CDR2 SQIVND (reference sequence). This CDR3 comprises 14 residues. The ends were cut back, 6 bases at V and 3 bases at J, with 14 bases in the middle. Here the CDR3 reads CASSLPEGHTEAFF. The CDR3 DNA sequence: TGTGCCAGTAGCCTTCCAGAAGGCCACACTGAAGCTTTCTTT.

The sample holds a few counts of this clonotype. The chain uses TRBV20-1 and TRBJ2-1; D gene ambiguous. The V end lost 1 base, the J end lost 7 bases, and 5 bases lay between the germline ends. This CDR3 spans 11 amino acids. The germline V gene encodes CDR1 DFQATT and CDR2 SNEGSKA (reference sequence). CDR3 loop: CSARGRNEQFF. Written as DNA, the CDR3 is TGCAGTGCTAGAGGACGTAATGAGCAGTTCTTC.

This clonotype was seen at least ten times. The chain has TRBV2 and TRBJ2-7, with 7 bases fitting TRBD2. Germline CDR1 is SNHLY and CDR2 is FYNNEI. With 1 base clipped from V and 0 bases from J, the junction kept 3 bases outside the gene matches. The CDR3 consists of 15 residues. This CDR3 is CASSEERGNSYEQYF. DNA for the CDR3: TGTGCCAGCAGTGAAGAGCGGGGTAACTCCTACGAGCAGTACTTC.

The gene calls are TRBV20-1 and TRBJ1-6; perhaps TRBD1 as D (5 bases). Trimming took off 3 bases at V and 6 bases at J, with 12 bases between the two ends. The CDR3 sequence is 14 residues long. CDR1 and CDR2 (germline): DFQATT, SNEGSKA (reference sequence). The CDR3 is CSASEMRGNSPLHF. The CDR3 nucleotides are TGCAGTGCTAGTGAAATGAGGGGTAATTCACCCCTCCACTTT.

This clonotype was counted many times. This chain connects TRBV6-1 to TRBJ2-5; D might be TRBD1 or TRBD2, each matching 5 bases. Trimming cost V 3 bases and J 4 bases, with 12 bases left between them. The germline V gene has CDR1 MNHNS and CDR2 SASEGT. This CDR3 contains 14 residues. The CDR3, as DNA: TGTGCCAGCAGTGAGAGGGGTCGGGCAGAGACCCAGTACTTC. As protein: CASSERGRAETQYF.

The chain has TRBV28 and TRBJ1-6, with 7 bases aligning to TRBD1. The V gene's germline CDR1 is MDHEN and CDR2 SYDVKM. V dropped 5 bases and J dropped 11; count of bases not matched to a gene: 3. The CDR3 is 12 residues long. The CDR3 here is CASSGQVPPLHF. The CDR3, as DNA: TGTGCCAGCAGTGGACAGGTGCCACCCCTCCACTTT.

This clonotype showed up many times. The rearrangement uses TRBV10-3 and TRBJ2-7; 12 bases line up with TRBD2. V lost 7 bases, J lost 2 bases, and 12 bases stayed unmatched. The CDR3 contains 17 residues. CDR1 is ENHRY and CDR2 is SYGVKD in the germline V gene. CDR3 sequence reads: CAINPGLAGGMAYEQYF. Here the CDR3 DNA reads TGTGCCATCAACCCGGGACTAGCGGGTGGGATGGCCTACGAGCAGTACTTC.

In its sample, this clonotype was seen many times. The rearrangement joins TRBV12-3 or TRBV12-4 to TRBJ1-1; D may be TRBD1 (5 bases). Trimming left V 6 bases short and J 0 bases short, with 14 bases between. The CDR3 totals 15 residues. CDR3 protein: CASSKPGRMNTEAFF. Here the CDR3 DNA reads TGTGCCAGCAGCAAACCGGGACGGATGAACACTGAAGCTTTCTTT.

The CDR3 DNA follows: TGTGCCAGCAGCCCCTACAGGGGCGGTAATTCACCCCTCCACTTT. This sequence encodes CASSPYRGGNSPLHF. The V call is TRBV11-2, the J call TRBJ1-6; TRBD1 aligns across 7 bases. The V and J ends lost 5 bases and 6 bases, in that order; junction bases with no gene match: 7. This CDR3 has 15 residues. Germline assignment: CDR1 SGHAT and CDR2 FQNNGV.

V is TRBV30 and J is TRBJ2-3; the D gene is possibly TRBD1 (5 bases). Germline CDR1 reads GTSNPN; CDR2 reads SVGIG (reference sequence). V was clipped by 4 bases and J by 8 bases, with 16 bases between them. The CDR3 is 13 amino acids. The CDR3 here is CAWNGHPLGTQYF. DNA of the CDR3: TGTGCCTGGAACGGACATCCCCTGGGTACGCAGTATTTT.

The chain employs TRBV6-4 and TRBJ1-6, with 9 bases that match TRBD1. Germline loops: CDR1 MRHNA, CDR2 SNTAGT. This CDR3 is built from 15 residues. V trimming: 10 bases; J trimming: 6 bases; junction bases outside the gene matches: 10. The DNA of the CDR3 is TGTGCCACTGGGGGACCGGGACAGGGTAATTCACCCCTCCACTTT. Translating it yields CATGGPGQGNSPLHF.

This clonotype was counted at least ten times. CDR3 amino acids: CSAELAGVDTQYF. The DNA for the CDR3 is TGCAGTGCTGAACTAGCGGGAGTGGATACGCAGTATTTT. The rearrangement links TRBV20-1 to TRBJ2-3; 11 bases fit TRBD2. The V gene end was trimmed by 5 bases and the J gene end by 6 bases; junction bases not matched to a gene: 4. The germline gives CDR1 DFQATT, CDR2 SNEGSKA (reference sequence). CDR3 length: 13 amino acids.

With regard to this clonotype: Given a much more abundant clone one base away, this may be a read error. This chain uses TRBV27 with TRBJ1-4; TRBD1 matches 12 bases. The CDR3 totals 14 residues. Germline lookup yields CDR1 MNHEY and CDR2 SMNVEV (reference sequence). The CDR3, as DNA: TGTGCCAGCAGGGGGACAGGGGGCTCTGAAGAACTGTTTTTT. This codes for CASRGTGGSEELFF.

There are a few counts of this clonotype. The CDR3 protein is CAWSVGTASYNEQFF. The CDR3, as DNA: TGTGCCTGGAGTGTAGGGACGGCTTCCTACAATGAGCAGTTCTTC. V usage is TRBV30 and J usage is TRBJ2-1; D tentatively reads TRBD1 or TRBD2 (5 bases each). This CDR3 spans 15 amino acids. In germline, CDR1 is GTSNPN, CDR2 SVGIG (reference sequence). The V end lost 0 bases, the J end lost 1 base, and 10 bases lay between the germline ends.

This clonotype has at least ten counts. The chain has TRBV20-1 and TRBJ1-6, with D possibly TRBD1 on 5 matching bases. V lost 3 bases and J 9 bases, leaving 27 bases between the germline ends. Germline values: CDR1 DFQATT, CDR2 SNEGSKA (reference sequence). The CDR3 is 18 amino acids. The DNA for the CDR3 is TGCAGTGCTAGTTGGGCCCGACGGGTGGGCGGGGGGATTTCACCCCTCCACTTT. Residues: CSASWARRVGGGISPLHF.

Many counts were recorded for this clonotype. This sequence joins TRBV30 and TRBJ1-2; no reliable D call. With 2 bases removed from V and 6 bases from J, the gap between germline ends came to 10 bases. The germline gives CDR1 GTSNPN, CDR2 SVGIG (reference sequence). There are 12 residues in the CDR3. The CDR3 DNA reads TGTGCCTGGAGTACCCCCCCGAATGGCTACACCTTC. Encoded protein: CAWSTPPNGYTF.